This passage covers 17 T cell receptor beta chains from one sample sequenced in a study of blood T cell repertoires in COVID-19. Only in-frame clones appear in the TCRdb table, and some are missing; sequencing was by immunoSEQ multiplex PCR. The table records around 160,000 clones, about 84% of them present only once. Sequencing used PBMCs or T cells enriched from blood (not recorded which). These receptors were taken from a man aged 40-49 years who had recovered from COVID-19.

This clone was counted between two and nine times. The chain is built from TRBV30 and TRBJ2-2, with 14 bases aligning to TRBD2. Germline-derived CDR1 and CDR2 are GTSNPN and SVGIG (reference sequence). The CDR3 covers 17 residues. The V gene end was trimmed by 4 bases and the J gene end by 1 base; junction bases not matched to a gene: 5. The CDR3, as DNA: TGTGCCTGGACGGGACTAGCGGGGGCCATGAACACCGGGGAGCTGTTTTTT. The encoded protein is CAWTGLAGAMNTGELFF.

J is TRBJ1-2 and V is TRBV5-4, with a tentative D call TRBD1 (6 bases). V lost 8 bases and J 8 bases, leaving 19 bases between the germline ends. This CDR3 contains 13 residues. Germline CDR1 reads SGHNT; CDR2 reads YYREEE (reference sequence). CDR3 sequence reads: CASHSGGQSGYTF. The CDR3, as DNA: TGTGCCAGTCATTCCGGGGGGCAGAGCGGCTACACCTTC.

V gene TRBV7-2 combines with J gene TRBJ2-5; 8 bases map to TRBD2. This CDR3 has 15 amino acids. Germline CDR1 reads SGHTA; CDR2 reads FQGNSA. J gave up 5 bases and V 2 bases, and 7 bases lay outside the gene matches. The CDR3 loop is CASSLWGTGGETQYF. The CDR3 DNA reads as TGTGCCAGCAGCTTATGGGGGACGGGGGGGGAGACCCAGTACTTC.

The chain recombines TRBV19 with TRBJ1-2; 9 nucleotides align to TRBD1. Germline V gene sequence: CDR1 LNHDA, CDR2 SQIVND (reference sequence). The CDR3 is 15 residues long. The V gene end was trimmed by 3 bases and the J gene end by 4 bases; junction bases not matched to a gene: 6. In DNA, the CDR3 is TGTGCCAGTAGTATTCAACAGGGGGCCCGCTATGGCTACACCTTC. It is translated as CASSIQQGARYGYTF.

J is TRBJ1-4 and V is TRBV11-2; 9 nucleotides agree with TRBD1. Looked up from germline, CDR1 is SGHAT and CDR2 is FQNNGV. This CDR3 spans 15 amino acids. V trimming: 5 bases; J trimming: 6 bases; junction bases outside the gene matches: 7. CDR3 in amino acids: CASSPTTGGYEKLFF. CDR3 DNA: TGTGCCAGCAGCCCGACGACAGGGGGATATGAAAAACTGTTTTTT.

The CDR3 bases are TGCGCCAGCAGCTTGGTCGTCAGGGACATTCAGTACTTC. This translates into CASSLVVRDIQYF. The rearrangement joins TRBV5-1 to TRBJ2-4; the D gene is possibly TRBD1 (5 bases). V lost 0 bases, J lost 8 bases, and 9 bases lay in between. CDR1 and CDR2 from the germline V gene are SGHRS and YFSETQ. This CDR3 is built from 13 residues.

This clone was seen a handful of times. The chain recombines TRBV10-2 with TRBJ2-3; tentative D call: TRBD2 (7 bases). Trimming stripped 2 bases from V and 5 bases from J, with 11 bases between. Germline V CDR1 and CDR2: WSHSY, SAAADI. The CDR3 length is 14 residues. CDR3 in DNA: TGCGCCAGCAGTGAGGTGGGGGGGCAAGATACGCAGTATTTT. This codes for CASSEVGGQDTQYF.

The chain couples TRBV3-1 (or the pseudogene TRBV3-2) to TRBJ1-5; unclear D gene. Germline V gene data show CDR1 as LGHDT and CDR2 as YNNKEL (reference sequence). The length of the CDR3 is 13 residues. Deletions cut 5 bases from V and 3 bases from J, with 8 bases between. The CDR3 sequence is CASSVSYNQPQHF. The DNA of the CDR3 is TGTGCCAGCAGCGTCTCCTACAATCAGCCCCAGCATTTT.

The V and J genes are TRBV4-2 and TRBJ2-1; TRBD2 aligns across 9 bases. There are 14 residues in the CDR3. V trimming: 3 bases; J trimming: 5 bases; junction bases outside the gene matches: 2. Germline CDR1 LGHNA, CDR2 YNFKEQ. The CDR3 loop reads CASSHLAGDNEQFF. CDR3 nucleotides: TGTGCCAGCAGCCATTTAGCGGGGGACAATGAGCAGTTCTTC.

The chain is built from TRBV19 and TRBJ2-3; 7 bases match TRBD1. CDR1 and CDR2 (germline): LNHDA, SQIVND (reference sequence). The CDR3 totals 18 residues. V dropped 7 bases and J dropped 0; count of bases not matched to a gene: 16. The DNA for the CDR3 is TGTGCCAGTACGACGGGACAGAAGGGGCGGCTAAGCACAGATACGCAGTATTTT. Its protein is CASTTGQKGRLSTDTQYF.

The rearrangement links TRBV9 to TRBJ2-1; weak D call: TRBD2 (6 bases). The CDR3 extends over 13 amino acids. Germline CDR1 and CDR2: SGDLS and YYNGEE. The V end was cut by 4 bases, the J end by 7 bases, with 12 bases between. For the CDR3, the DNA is TGTGCCAGCAGCTTCCATGGGGGGAATGAGCAGTTCTTC. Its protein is CASSFHGGNEQFF.

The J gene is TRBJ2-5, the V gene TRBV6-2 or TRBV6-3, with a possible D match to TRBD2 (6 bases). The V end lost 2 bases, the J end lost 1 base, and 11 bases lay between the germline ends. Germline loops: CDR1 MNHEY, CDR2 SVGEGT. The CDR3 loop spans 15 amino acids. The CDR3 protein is CASSYPLGGQETQYF. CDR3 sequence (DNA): TGTGCCAGCAGTTACCCACTCGGGGGCCAAGAGACCCAGTACTTC.

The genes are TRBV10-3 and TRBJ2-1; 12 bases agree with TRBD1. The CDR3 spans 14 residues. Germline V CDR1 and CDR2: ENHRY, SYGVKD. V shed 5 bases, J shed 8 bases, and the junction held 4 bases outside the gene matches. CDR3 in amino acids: CAISSGTGGDEQFF. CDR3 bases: TGTGCCATCAGTTCCGGGACAGGGGGCGATGAGCAGTTCTTC.

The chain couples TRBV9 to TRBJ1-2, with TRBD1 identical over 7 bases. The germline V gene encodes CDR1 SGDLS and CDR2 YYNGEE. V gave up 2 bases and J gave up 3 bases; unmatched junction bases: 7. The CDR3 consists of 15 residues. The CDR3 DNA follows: TGTGCCAGCAGCGTTAACAGGGGCCCTGACTATGGCTACACCTTC. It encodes CASSVNRGPDYGYTF.

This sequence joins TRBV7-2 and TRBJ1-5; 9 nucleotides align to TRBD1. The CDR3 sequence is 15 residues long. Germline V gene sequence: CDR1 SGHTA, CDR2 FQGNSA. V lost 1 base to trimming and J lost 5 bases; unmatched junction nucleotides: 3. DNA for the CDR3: TGTGCCAGCAGCTTAGAGGGGACAGGGTATCAGCCCCAGCATTTT. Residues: CASSLEGTGYQPQHF.

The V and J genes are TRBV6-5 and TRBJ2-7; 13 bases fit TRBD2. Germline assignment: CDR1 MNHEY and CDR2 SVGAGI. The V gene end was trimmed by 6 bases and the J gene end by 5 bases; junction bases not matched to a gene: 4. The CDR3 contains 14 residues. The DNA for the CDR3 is TGTGCCAGCAGGGGGACTAGCGGGGCGGACGAGCAGTACTTC. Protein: CASRGTSGADEQYF.

The DNA for the CDR3 is TGTGCCAACACCAAGGGGACCTACGAGCAGTACGTC. Its protein is CANTKGTYEQYV. The chain carries TRBV7-6 and TRBJ2-7, with D tentatively TRBD1 (5 bases). CDR1 and CDR2 (germline): SGHVS, FNYEAQ. CDR3 length equals 12 residues. With 10 bases removed from V and 2 bases from J, the gap between germline ends came to 12 bases.